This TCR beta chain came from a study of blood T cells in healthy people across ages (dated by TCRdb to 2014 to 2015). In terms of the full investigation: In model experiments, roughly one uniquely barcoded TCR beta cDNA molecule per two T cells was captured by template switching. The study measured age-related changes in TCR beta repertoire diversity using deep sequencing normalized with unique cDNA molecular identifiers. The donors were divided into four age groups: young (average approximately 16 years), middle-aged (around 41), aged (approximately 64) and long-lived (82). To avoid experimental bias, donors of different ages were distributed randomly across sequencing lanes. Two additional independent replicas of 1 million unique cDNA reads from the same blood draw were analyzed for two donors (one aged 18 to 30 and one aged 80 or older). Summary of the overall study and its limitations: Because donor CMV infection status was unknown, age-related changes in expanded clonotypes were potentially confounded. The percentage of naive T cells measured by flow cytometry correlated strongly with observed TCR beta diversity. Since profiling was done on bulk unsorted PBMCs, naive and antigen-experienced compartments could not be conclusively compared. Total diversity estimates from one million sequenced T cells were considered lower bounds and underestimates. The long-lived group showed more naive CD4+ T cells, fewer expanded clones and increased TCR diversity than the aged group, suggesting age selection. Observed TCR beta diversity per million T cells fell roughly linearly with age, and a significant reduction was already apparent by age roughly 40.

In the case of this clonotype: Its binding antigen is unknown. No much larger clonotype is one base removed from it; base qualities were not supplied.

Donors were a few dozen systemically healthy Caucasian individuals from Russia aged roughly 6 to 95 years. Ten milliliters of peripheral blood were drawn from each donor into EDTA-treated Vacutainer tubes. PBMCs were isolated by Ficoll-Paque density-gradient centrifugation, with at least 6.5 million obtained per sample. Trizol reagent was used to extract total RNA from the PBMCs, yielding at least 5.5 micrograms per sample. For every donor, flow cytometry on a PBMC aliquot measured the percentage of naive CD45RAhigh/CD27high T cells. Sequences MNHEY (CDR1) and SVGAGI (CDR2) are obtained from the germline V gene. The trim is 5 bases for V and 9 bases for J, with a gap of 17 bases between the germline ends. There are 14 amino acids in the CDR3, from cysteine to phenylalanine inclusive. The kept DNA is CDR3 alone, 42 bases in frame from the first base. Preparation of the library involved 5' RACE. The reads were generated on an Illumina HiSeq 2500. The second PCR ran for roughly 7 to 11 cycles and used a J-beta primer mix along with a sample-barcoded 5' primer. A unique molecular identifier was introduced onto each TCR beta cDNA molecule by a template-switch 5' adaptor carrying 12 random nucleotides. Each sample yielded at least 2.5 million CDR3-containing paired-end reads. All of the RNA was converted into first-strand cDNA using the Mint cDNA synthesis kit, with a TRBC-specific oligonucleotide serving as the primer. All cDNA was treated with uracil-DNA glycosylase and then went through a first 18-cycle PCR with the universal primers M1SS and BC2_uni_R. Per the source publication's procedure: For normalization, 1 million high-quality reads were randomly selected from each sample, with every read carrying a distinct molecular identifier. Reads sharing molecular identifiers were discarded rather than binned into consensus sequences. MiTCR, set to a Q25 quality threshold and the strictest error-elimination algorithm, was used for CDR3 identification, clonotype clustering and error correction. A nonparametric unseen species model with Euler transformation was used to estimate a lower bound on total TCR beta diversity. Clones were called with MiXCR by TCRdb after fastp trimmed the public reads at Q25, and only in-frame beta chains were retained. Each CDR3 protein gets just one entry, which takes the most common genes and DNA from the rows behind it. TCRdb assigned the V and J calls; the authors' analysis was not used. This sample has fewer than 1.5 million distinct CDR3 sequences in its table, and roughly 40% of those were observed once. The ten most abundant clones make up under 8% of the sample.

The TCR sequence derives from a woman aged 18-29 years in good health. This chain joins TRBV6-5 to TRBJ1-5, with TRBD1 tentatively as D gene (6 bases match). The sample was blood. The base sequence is TGTGCCAGCAGTCGCGGCGGGGGGCTCGCGCCCCAGCATTTT. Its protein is CASSRGGGLAPQHF.